This is a list of T cell receptor beta chains from one sample in a study of control samples from healthy donors and cancer patients. Assay: immunoSEQ multiplex PCR; the TCRdb copy retains only in-frame clones and omits some. The sample lists roughly 88,000 clones, roughly 90% occurring once. Source material: blood. These receptors originate from a woman in her 30s in good health. Both conserved end residues are part of each CDR3. The order of the fields is clone size, D gene, J gene, V gene, CDR3 protein, CDR3 DNA. A D gene is named only where the DNA matches it firmly. A row's size may be missing; if present it is once, few, many or a size class.

-,-,TRBJ1-1,TRBV5-6,CASSSQIGDTEAFF,TGTGCCAGCAGCTCCCAGATAGGGGATACTGAAGCTTTCTTT
-,-,TRBJ1-2,TRBV12-3/TRBV12-4,CASSRSSGPADTF,TGTGCCAGCAGTAGATCCTCAGGGCCCGCGGACACCTTC
-,TRBD1,TRBJ2-7,TRBV24-1,CATSDTGQGGEQYF,TGTGCCACCAGTGACACGGGACAGGGAGGTGAGCAGTACTTC
-,-,TRBJ2-1,TRBV10-1,CASSLLPERNEQFF,TGCGCCAGCTCCCTCCTCCCGGAGCGCAATGAGCAGTTCTTC
-,-,TRBJ1-3,TRBV7-2,CASSPPGGANTIYF,TGTGCCAGCAGCCCCCCGGGTGGGGCAAACACCATATATTTT
-,-,TRBJ1-2,TRBV5-1,CASVDDSYYGYTF,TGCGCCAGCGTCGACGACAGCTACTATGGCTACACCTTC
-,TRBD2,TRBJ2-4,TRBV30,CAWSPGGRGNIQYF,TGTGCCTGGAGCCCGGGGGGGAGGGGAAACATTCAGTACTTC
-,TRBD1,TRBJ1-5,TRBV19,CASIKGGRGNQPQHF,TGTGCCAGTATCAAGGGTGGCAGGGGGAATCAGCCCCAGCATTTT
-,TRBD1,TRBJ2-7,TRBV19,CASSPKTGGGYEQYF,TGTGCCAGTAGTCCAAAGACAGGGGGCGGGTACGAGCAGTACTTC
-,-,TRBJ1-2,TRBV5-4,CASSPPIQGLNYGYTF,TGTGCCAGCAGCCCACCTATACAGGGATTGAACTATGGCTACACCTTC
-,-,TRBJ2-7,TRBV5-1,CASSSADLGEQYF,TGCGCCAGCAGCTCAGCGGATTTGGGAGAGCAGTACTTC
-,-,TRBJ1-1,TRBV19,CASSISGDTEAFF,TGTGCCAGTAGTATATCTGGGGACACTGAAGCTTTCTTT
-,-,TRBJ2-1,TRBV10-1,CASSSAGSRPNEQFF,TGCGCCAGCAGTTCCGCGGGGAGTCGCCCCAATGAGCAGTTCTTC
-,TRBD1,TRBJ2-7,TRBV11-1,CASSPYRDSYYEQYF,TGTGCCAGCAGCCCCTACCGGGACAGCTACTACGAGCAGTACTTC
-,-,TRBJ2-7,TRBV30,CAWSSEQQYF,TGTGCCTGGTCTAGCGAGCAGCAGTACTTC
-,-,TRBJ2-3,TRBV30,CAWSRNRNTDTQYF,TGTGCCTGGAGTCGAAATAGGAACACAGATACGCAGTATTTT
-,TRBD1,TRBJ2-7,TRBV4-1,CASSQLTGASYEQYF,TGCGCCAGCAGCCAGCTGACAGGGGCTTCCTACGAGCAGTACTTC
-,TRBD1,TRBJ2-7,TRBV10-3,CAIRNTGTGLFEQYF,TGTGCCATCAGAAATACCGGGACAGGGTTGTTCGAGCAGTACTTC
-,-,TRBJ1-6,TRBV18,CASSPSSVPPLHF,TGTGCCAGCTCACCATCGAGCGTGCCACCCCTCCACTTT
-,TRBD1,TRBJ1-1,TRBV5-5,CASSSGTGWTEAFF,TGTGCCAGCAGCTCCGGGACAGGGTGGACTGAAGCTTTCTTT
-,-,TRBJ1-5,TRBV6-1,CASSHLIGGNQPQHF,TGTGCCAGCAGCCACTTGATAGGAGGCAATCAGCCCCAGCATTTT
-,TRBD1,TRBJ2-1,TRBV5-1,CASSAGTGGLEQFF,TGCGCCAGCAGCGCCGGGACAGGGGGCCTTGAGCAGTTCTTC
-,-,TRBJ1-2,TRBV6-6,CASSSDSSKGYTF,TGTGCCAGCAGCTCCGACAGTAGTAAAGGCTACACCTTC
few,TRBD2,TRBJ2-2,TRBV20-1,CSASELAGEVGELFF,TGCAGTGCTAGTGAACTAGCGGGGGAGGTCGGGGAGCTGTTTTTT
-,-,TRBJ1-2,TRBV18,CASSPLAGYGYTF,TGTGCCAGCTCACCCCTGGCAGGATATGGCTACACCTTC
once,-,TRBJ2-1,TRBV3-1/TRBV3-2,CASSQSSVRILYNEQFF,TGTGCCAGCAGCCAATCCAGCGTGAGAATACTTTACAATGAGCAGTTCTTC
-,-,TRBJ1-1,TRBV27,CASSGFGVNTEAFF,TGTGCCAGCAGCGGCTTCGGGGTGAACACTGAAGCTTTCTTT
-,TRBD1,TRBJ1-3,TRBV7-6,CASSPSLGTGAWDTIYF,TGTGCCAGCAGCCCGAGCTTAGGGACAGGGGCATGGGACACCATATATTTT
-,-,TRBJ1-5,TRBV19,CASSSPGNQPQHF,TGTGCCAGTAGTTCACCGGGAAATCAGCCCCAGCATTTT
-,-,TRBJ2-5,TRBV5-4,CASSLGRDTQETQYF,TGTGCCAGCAGCTTGGGTCGGGACACTCAAGAGACCCAGTACTTC